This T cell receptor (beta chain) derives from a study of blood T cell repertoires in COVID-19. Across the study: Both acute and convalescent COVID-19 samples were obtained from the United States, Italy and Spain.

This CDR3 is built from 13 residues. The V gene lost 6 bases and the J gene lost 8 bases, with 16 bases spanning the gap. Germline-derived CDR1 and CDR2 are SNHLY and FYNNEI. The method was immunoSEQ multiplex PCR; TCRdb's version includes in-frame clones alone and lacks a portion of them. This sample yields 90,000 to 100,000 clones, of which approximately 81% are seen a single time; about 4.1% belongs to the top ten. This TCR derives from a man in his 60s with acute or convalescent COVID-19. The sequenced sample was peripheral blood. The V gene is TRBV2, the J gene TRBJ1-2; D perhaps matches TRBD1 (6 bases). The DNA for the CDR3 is TGTGCCAGCAGCGTAGAACAGGGTCGCGGCTACACCTTC. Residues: CASSVEQGRGYTF.